This T cell receptor (beta chain) appears in the sequencing data of a study of blood T cell repertoires in COVID-19. Study details: There were acute and convalescent COVID-19 samples, and they came from the United States, Italy and Spain. Sample material is recorded as cDNA or gDNA derived from T cells, B-cell-depleted T cells, or PBMCs.

As processed by the authors: Amplification of reference gene primers provided the estimated nucleated cell counts. Assay: immunoSEQ multiplex PCR; the TCRdb copy retains only in-frame clones and omits some. That table is the source of V, J and clone size, and D and trimming were worked out from the DNA. The sample includes about 98,000 clones, 86% of them seen just once. This CDR3 contains 14 residues. Germline CDR1 LNHDA, CDR2 SQIVND (reference sequence). Trimming removed 5 bases from V and 7 bases from J; junction bases left unmatched: 7. Sequenced: peripheral blood. This chain connects TRBV19 to TRBJ2-5; the match to TRBD2 covers 10 bases. This clonotype was sampled from a man in his forties or fifties with acute or convalescent COVID-19. CDR3 residues: CASSLQREGRTQYF. The DNA of the CDR3 is TGTGCCAGTAGTCTTCAGCGGGAGGGGCGGACCCAGTACTTC.